A single sample is the source of the 25 T cell receptor beta chains below, sequenced in a study of beta chain features in type 1 diabetes (dated by TCRdb to the late 2010s). Overall results and qualifications from the work: Type 1 diabetes patients showed a moderate but significant shortening of TCRB CDR3 length in all four CD4+ subsets.

Antigens of these TCRs are unknown. Library prep was done by the immunoSEQ multiplex PCR assay. The entire isolated RNA was reverse transcribed using the High Capacity cDNA Reverse Transcription Kit, and thus expressed TCRB transcripts were sequenced. The clones in this table, taken by TCRdb from immuneACCESS, are in-frame only. Not every clone is retained; where verified, under half of the shortfall comes from an unresolved V gene, and the cause of the rest is unknown. The sample table holds 100,000 to 150,000 clones, of which roughly 10% were seen once. The biggest ten clones account for about 0.7% of the sample. The specimen sequenced was central memory CD4+ T cells from blood. Source of these receptors: a man in his thirties or forties with type 1 diabetes.

This chain joins TRBV27 and TRBJ2-7, with D perhaps matching TRBD2 (6 bases). Trimming shortened V by 4 bases and J by 3 bases, and 10 bases separated the two germline ends. Germline CDR1 is MNHEY and CDR2 is SMNVEV (reference sequence). CDR3 size: 13 residues. For the CDR3, the DNA is TGTGCCAGCAGTTACCAGGGAGGCTACGAGCAGTACTTC. This sequence encodes CASSYQGGYEQYF.

This chain uses TRBV4-2 with TRBJ2-5; TRBD2 aligns across 8 bases. The CDR3 has 16 residues. The trim removed 0 bases at V and 2 bases at J, leaving 5 bases unmatched. Germline CDR1 LGHNA, CDR2 YNFKEQ. The CDR3 region has the DNA TGTGCCAGCAGCCAAGACGCGGGGGGCGTGCAAGAGACCCAGTACTTC. Amino acids: CASSQDAGGVQETQYF.

The chain combines TRBV28 with TRBJ2-3; TRBD2 agrees at 8 bases. The CDR3 loop spans 15 amino acids. Germline V gene sequence: CDR1 MDHEN, CDR2 SYDVKM. After removal of 5 bases from V and 1 base from J, the junction contained 5 bases not matched to a gene. The CDR3 sequence: CASSLSRGGTDTQYF. The CDR3 DNA is TGTGCCAGCAGTCTGTCGCGGGGGGGCACAGATACGCAGTATTTT.

V is TRBV6-5 and J is TRBJ2-7; 7 positions match TRBD1. The CDR3 loop spans 15 amino acids. Germline V gives CDR1 MNHEY, CDR2 SVGAGI. The V and J ends lost 5 bases and 4 bases, in that order; junction bases with no gene match: 11. DNA of the CDR3: TGTGCCAGCAGTGGACAACGACAGGGAACTTACGAGCAGTACTTC. Protein product: CASSGQRQGTYEQYF.

The chain employs TRBV29-1 and TRBJ2-7, with a weak D call TRBD1 (6 bases). The CDR3 runs to 15 residues. Germline values: CDR1 SQVTM, CDR2 ANQGSEA. Trimming took 5 bases from V and 2 from J, leaving 19 bases between them. DNA of the CDR3: TGCAGCGTTAGGCACAGGGCAGGGGTCCCCTACGAGCAGTACTTC. Residues: CSVRHRAGVPYEQYF.

This clone was seen a few times. The rearrangement uses TRBV7-3 and TRBJ1-1; 7 bases line up with TRBD1. J gave up 0 bases and V 5 bases, and 6 bases lay outside the gene matches. The CDR3 contains 15 residues. In germline, CDR1 is SGHTA, CDR2 FQGTGA. CDR3 DNA sequence: TGTGCCAGCAGCCCAGGGGGACGAATGAACACTGAAGCTTTCTTT. Translation gives CASSPGGRMNTEAFF.

V is TRBV4-3 and J is TRBJ2-1; a possible D gene is TRBD2 (6 bases). V was pared by 4 bases and J by 3 bases, with 10 bases between. The germline gives CDR1 LGHNA, CDR2 YSLEER. This CDR3 spans 14 amino acids. CDR3 amino acids: CASSPGLFYNEQFF. The CDR3 nucleotides read TGCGCCAGCAGCCCGGGACTTTTCTACAATGAGCAGTTCTTC.

The J gene is TRBJ2-4, the V gene TRBV6-6; D might be TRBD2 (5 bases). This CDR3 contains 11 residues. CDR1 and CDR2 from the germline V gene are MNHNY and SVGAGI (reference sequence). The V gene lost 7 bases and the J gene lost 9 bases, with 10 bases spanning the gap. CDR3 nucleotides: TGTGCCAGCACCCAGGAGGCCATTCAGTACTTC. This translates into CASTQEAIQYF.

J is TRBJ2-7 and V is TRBV27, with 8 positions matching TRBD2. V shed 10 bases, J shed 6 bases, and the junction held 8 bases outside the gene matches. CDR1 and CDR2 (germline): MNHEY, SMNVEV (reference sequence). The CDR3 consists of 12 residues. The DNA of the CDR3 is TGTGCCACCGGGGGGGACGCGGCCGAGCAGTACTTC. It codes for CATGGDAAEQYF.

The chain links TRBV5-1 to TRBJ2-3; 10 bases align to TRBD1. Trimming took 2 bases from V and 6 from J; bases not matched to a gene: 3. This CDR3 region has 14 residues. CDR1 and CDR2 (germline): SGHRS, YFSETQ. The chain's CDR3 is CASSLGTGADTQYF. In nucleotides, the CDR3 is TGCGCCAGCAGCTTAGGGACAGGGGCGGATACGCAGTATTTT.

The chain combines TRBV5-1 with TRBJ1-6, with 9 bases matching TRBD1. Trimming at V came to 5 bases and at J to 3 bases, leaving 3 bases not matched to a gene. The CDR3 contains 15 residues. Germline V lookup: CDR1 SGHRS, CDR2 YFSETQ. CDR3 sequence (DNA): TGCGCCAGCAGAAGGACAGGGGACTATAATTCACCCCTCCACTTT. It yields the protein CASRRTGDYNSPLHF.

V is TRBV19 and J is TRBJ2-7; TRBD1 matches 11 bases. Trimming took 10 bases from V and 3 from J; bases not matched to a gene: 2. The CDR3 totals 12 residues. In germline, CDR1 is LNHDA, CDR2 SQIVND (reference sequence). The CDR3 loop reads CATGTGGYEQYF. For the CDR3, the DNA is TGTGCCACCGGGACAGGGGGCTACGAGCAGTACTTC.

J is TRBJ1-1 and V is TRBV7-3; D perhaps matches TRBD1 (5 bases). V shed 6 bases and J shed 4 bases, with 12 bases lying between them. The germline gives CDR1 SGHTA, CDR2 FQGTGA. This CDR3 is built from 13 residues. The CDR3 loop reads CASSWKTGTEAFF. The CDR3 nucleotides read TGTGCCAGCAGTTGGAAAACAGGCACTGAAGCTTTCTTT.

The J gene is TRBJ1-3, the V gene TRBV7-2; D ambiguous. This CDR3 spans 14 amino acids. The V gene lost 1 base and the J gene lost 0 bases, with 4 bases spanning the gap. The germline V gene encodes CDR1 SGHTA and CDR2 FQGNSA. The CDR3 nucleotides read TGTGCCAGCAGCTTAGGCAGCTCTGGAAACACCATATATTTT. It translates to CASSLGSSGNTIYF.

The chain joins TRBV18 to TRBJ2-1; 8 bases fit TRBD1. CDR1 KGHSH and CDR2 LQKENI come from the germline V gene. The J segment lost 6 bases and the V segment lost 6 bases, leaving 7 bases of the junction unmatched. This CDR3 has 14 residues. CDR3 sequence: CASSGQASVNEQFF. CDR3 coding DNA: TGTGCCAGCTCGGGACAGGCGAGTGTCAATGAGCAGTTCTTC.

V and J are TRBV5-1 and TRBJ2-7; tentatively, D is TRBD1 (6 bases). V was pared by 4 bases and J by 2 bases, with 13 bases between. This CDR3 comprises 14 residues. Germline V CDR1 and CDR2: SGHRS, YFSETQ. CDR3 in amino acids: CASSLRDNAYEQYF. CDR3 bases: TGCGCCAGCAGCCTAAGGGACAACGCCTACGAGCAGTACTTC.

The V gene is TRBV11-2, the J gene TRBJ2-3; 8 nucleotides align to TRBD2. Looked up from germline, CDR1 is SGHAT and CDR2 is FQNNGV. V was pared by 1 base and J by 1 base, with 4 bases of the junction left unmatched. The CDR3 extends over 16 amino acids. The CDR3 DNA sequence: TGTGCCAGCAGCTTAGCGGGGCGGGGGGGCACAGATACGCAGTATTTT. It yields the protein CASSLAGRGGTDTQYF.

J is TRBJ2-1 and V is TRBV6-5; the D is unclear. Germline CDR1 MNHEY, CDR2 SVGAGI. Trimming took off 4 bases at V and 8 bases at J, with 6 bases between the two ends. The CDR3 length is 11 residues. The chain's CDR3 is CASSSYYEQFF. Here the CDR3 DNA reads TGTGCCAGCAGTTCCTATTATGAGCAGTTCTTC.

In this sample, this clone turned up many times. The V gene is TRBV28, the J gene TRBJ1-5, with 7 bases fitting TRBD1. From germline, CDR1 is MDHEN and CDR2 SYDVKM. The CDR3 runs to 13 residues. J lost 7 bases, V lost 7 bases, and 7 bases had no gene match. CDR3 sequence (DNA): TGTGCCAGCACCCAGGGGGGAATACAGCCCCAGCATTTT. As protein: CASTQGGIQPQHF.

This clone was counted between two and nine times. CDR3 nucleotide sequence: TGTGCCAGCAGGGGGGCCGCTACCCAGGATTATGGCTACACCTTC. Its translation is CASRGAATQDYGYTF. This chain uses TRBV6-1 with TRBJ1-2, with D perhaps matching TRBD1 (6 bases). The CDR3 totals 15 residues. Germline V gene lookup returns CDR1 MNHNS and CDR2 SASEGT. Trimming cost V 6 bases and J 5 bases, with 19 bases left between them.

V usage is TRBV10-3 and J usage is TRBJ2-7; 9 positions agree with TRBD1. The CDR3 has 14 residues. The germline CDR1 and CDR2 sequences are ENHRY and SYGVKD. V lost 4 bases, J lost 6 bases, and 7 bases stayed unmatched. CDR3 in DNA: TGTGCCATCAGTGCAGGACAGGGGATAGGCGAGCAGTACTTC. It codes for CAISAGQGIGEQYF.

In this sample, this clone turned up a few times. CDR3 in amino acids: CASSQVRDRDSPLHF. CDR3 DNA sequence: TGTGCCAGCAGCCAAGTTCGGGACAGGGATTCACCCCTCCACTTT. J is TRBJ1-6 and V is TRBV4-2; TRBD1 matches at 9 bases. The germline CDR1 and CDR2 sequences are LGHNA and YNFKEQ. The V and J ends lost 1 base and 8 bases, in that order; junction bases with no gene match: 3. The CDR3 sequence is 15 residues long.

This sequence joins TRBV5-4 and TRBJ2-3; TRBD2 matches 8 bases. Germline CDR1 SGHNT, CDR2 YYREEE (reference sequence). The CDR3 is 16 amino acids. The V gene end was trimmed by 2 bases and the J gene end by 4 bases; junction bases not matched to a gene: 9. CDR3 region: CASSFWAGGRADTQYF. The DNA for the CDR3 is TGTGCCAGCAGCTTTTGGGCGGGGGGCCGGGCAGATACGCAGTATTTT.

A word on this clone: Germline and junction disagree at one end, which may indicate a read error. This sample also contains other DNA sequences that code for the same CDR3. The V gene is TRBV10-3, the J gene TRBJ1-6; a weak D match, TRBD1 (5 bases). The CDR3 covers 15 residues. CDR1 is ENHRY, CDR2 SYGVKD, per germline. In nucleotides, the CDR3 is TGTGCCAGCAGTTACTCGCGGACGGGGGATTCACCCCTCCACTTT. Translation gives CASSYSRTGDSPLHF.

This clone has a handful of counts. The CDR3: CASSSPPDRAKREQYF. The CDR3, as DNA: TGTGCCAGCAGCTCCCCCCCGGACAGGGCAAAGCGCGAGCAGTACTTC. The V gene is TRBV11-2, the J gene TRBJ2-7, with 8 bases that match TRBD1. Trimming removed 4 bases from V and 6 bases from J; junction bases left unmatched: 14. Germline V gives CDR1 SGHAT, CDR2 FQNNGV. This CDR3 comprises 16 residues.